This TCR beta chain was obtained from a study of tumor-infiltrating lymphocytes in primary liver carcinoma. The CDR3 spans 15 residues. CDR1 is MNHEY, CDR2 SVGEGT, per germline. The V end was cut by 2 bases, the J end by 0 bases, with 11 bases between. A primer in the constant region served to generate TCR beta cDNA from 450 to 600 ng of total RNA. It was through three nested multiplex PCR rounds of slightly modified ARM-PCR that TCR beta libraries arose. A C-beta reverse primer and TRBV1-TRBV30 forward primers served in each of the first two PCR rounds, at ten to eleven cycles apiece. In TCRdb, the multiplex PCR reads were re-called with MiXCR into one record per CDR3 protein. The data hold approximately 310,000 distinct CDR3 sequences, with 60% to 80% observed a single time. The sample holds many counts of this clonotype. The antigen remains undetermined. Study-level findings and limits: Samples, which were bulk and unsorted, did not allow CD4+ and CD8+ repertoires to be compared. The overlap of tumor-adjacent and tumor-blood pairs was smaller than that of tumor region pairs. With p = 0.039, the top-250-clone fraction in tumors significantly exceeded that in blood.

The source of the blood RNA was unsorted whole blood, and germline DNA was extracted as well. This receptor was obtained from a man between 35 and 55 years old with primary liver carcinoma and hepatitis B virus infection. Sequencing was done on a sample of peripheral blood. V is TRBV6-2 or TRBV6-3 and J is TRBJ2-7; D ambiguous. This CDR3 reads CASSYPRMSSYEQYF. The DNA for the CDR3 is TGTGCCAGCAGTTACCCGAGAATGAGCTCCTACGAGCAGTACTTC.